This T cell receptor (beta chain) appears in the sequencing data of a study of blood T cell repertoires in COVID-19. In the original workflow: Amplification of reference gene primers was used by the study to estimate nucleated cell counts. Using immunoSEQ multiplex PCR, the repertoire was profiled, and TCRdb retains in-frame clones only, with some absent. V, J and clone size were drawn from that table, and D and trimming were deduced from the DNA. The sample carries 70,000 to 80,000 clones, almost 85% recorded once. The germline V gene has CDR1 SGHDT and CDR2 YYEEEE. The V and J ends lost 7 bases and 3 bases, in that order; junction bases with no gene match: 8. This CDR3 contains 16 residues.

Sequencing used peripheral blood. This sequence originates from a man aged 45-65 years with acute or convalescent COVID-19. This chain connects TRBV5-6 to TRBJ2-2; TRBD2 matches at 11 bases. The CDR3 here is CASAILAGDYTGELFF. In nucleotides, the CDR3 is TGTGCCAGCGCGATACTAGCGGGAGATTACACCGGGGAGCTGTTTTTT.